This T cell receptor beta chain appears in the sequencing data of a study of early T cells in non-severe SARS-CoV-2 infection. Study-level background: The input, bulk RNA from unsorted whole blood, was sequenced, and chains were unpaired. Study outcomes and limitations: Anti-spike CD8 responses were favored in VDJdb matching, and private and CD4 specificities were missed.

The TCR library protocol was used to attach unique molecular identifiers. These identifiers were attached to individual cDNA molecules. TCRdb re-called the 5' RACE reads through MiXCR, storing one row per CDR3 protein. The table lists about 62,000 distinct CDR3 sequences, roughly 8.8% of them singletons. Comment on this clonotype: Antigen unknown.

The CDR3 spans 14 residues. The germline V and J ends were trimmed by 7 bases and 0 bases, with 9 bases remaining between them. Germline V CDR1 and CDR2: SEHNR, FQNEAQ (reference sequence). The TCR comes from an adult who was a healthcare worker with PCR-confirmed SARS-CoV-2 infection or an uninfected control (not recorded which). The V call is TRBV7-9, the J call TRBJ1-4; unclear D gene. Sequencing input: whole blood. The CDR3: CASTTSATNEKLFF. In DNA, the CDR3 is TGTGCCAGCACCACATCGGCAACTAATGAAAAACTGTTTTTT.